The clone carrying this TCR beta chain turned up a few times. This sample was taken from a study of blood T cell repertoires in COVID-19. Per the germline V gene, CDR1 is KGHSH and CDR2 is LQKENI. This CDR3 spans 16 amino acids. Trimming took 2 bases from V and 4 from J, leaving 17 bases between them. Authors' analysis steps: The authors estimated nucleated cell counts from reference gene primer amplification. TCRdb keeps only in-frame clones here, not all; method: immunoSEQ multiplex PCR. V, J and clone size were drawn from that table, and D and trimming were deduced from the DNA. The sample contains about 200,000 clones, around four fifths of which appear only once.

The TCR was taken from a woman in her seventies with active or convalescent COVID-19. The specimen sequenced was peripheral blood. The chain recombines TRBV18 with TRBJ1-1; D is possibly TRBD1 (6 bases). CDR3 sequence reads: CASSPLLTGESTEAFF. As DNA, the CDR3 is TGTGCCAGCTCACCATTATTGACAGGTGAAAGCACTGAAGCTTTCTTT.